The 15 T cell receptor beta chains below all came from one sample that was sequenced in a study of T-cell memory formation after mild COVID-19 (dated by TCRdb to the early 2020s). The receptor library was made with 5' RACE. Sequencing was carried out with an Illumina NovaSeq 6000. Using fastp at Q25 and MiXCR, TCRdb reprocessed the public reads and kept productive beta chains. Every distinct CDR3 protein forms one entry, paired with its most common genes and DNA. Present in this sample are fewer than 700,000 distinct CDR3 sequences, under 20% of which were seen just once. Clones ranked in the top ten supply 9.5% to 15% of the sample. The sample comprised PBMCs or a T cell subset sorted from them (not recorded which). The receptors stem from an adult woman who had mild COVID-19 (a few samples of this study predate the infection). The sample titles of this study are shuffled in the database, so cell type and time point are left out; the donor was told from shared clones.

This clonotype was observed a few times. The CDR3 nucleotides read TGTGCCAGCAGTTTATTGCGTTATGGGCAAGAGGTCACTGAAGCTTTCTTT. It specifies CASSLLRYGQEVTEAFF. The chain uses TRBV27 and TRBJ1-1, with no clear D. The CDR3 spans 17 residues. Germline lookup yields CDR1 MNHEY and CDR2 SMNVEV (reference sequence). V was clipped by 1 base and J by 4 bases, with 19 bases between them.

This clonotype came up a few times. The CDR3 bases are TGCAGTGCTCTGGGACACCCGAACACTGAAGCTTTCTTT. Its translation: CSALGHPNTEAFF. The rearrangement links TRBV20-1 to TRBJ1-1; possibly TRBD1 for D (6 bases). This CDR3 has 13 residues. Trimming removed 5 bases from V and 1 base from J, with 11 bases in between. Germline V CDR1 and CDR2: DFQATT, SNEGSKA (reference sequence).

This clonotype was picked up many times. The genes are TRBV5-6 and TRBJ2-5; 8 bases are shared with TRBD1. The CDR3 sequence is 13 residues long. In germline, CDR1 is SGHDT, CDR2 YYEEEE. V lost 4 bases to trimming and J lost 3 bases; unmatched junction nucleotides: 2. CDR3 nucleotides: TGTGCCAGCAGCCCGGACAGGGAAGAGACCCAGTACTTC. This translates into CASSPDREETQYF.

This rearrangement joins TRBV7-2 to TRBJ2-2, with D maybe TRBD1 (6 bases). The germline V and J ends were trimmed by 1 base and 3 bases, with 9 bases remaining between them. The CDR3 is made up of 15 amino acids. Germline CDR1 reads SGHTA; CDR2 reads FQGNSA. This chain's CDR3 is CASSLGGGYTGELFF. The CDR3 region has the DNA TGTGCCAGCAGCTTAGGAGGGGGTTACACCGGGGAGCTGTTTTTT.

This chain connects TRBV7-2 to TRBJ1-6, with D perhaps TRBD1 (5 bases). V dropped 5 bases and J dropped 6 bases, with 14 bases sitting between them. CDR1 and CDR2 from the germline V gene are SGHTA and FQGNSA. This CDR3 has 15 residues. The CDR3 DNA follows: TGTGCCAGCAGCGGCCGGGGCAGCCTTAATTCACCCCTCCACTTT. Protein product: CASSGRGSLNSPLHF.

This clonotype has just a few counts. This sequence joins TRBV4-1 and TRBJ2-1; either TRBD1 or TRBD2 may fit D (6 bases each). The CDR3 runs 14 residues. Germline V gives CDR1 MGHRA, CDR2 YSYEKL. The ends were cut back, 0 bases at V and 15 bases at J, with 18 bases in the middle. CDR3 bases: TGCGCCAGCAGCCAAGAGGGGGGCTTGGGCAGGGGGTTCTTC. Protein: CASSQEGGLGRGFF.

The chain has TRBV20-1 and TRBJ2-1; 13 nucleotides match TRBD2. The V segment lost 6 bases and the J segment 1 base; nucleotides outside the gene matches: 12. CDR3 size: 18 residues. The V gene's germline CDR1 is DFQATT and CDR2 SNEGSKA (reference sequence). The CDR3 region is CSAFFRTSGRGSYNEQFF. CDR3 in DNA: TGCAGTGCCTTTTTTAGGACTAGCGGGAGAGGATCCTACAATGAGCAGTTCTTC.

The sample holds a few counts of this clonotype. The chain has TRBV12-3 or TRBV12-4 and TRBJ1-2, with a tentative D call TRBD1 (5 bases). Trimming left V 6 bases short and J 0 bases short, with 14 bases between. This CDR3 is 15 amino acids long. The CDR3 region has the DNA TGTGCCAGCAGCCCAGACAGCCGAACTAACTATGGCTACACCTTC. Amino acid sequence: CASSPDSRTNYGYTF.

This clonotype occurred many times. V gene TRBV7-2 combines with J gene TRBJ2-7; D unclear. The germline V and J ends were trimmed by 1 base and 2 bases, with 9 bases remaining between them. CDR3 size: 14 residues. Germline-derived CDR1 and CDR2 are SGHTA and FQGNSA. CDR3 in amino acids: CASSLGNTPYEQYF. DNA for the CDR3: TGTGCCAGCAGCTTAGGTAACACCCCCTACGAGCAGTACTTC.

This clonotype was counted a few times. The CDR3 protein is CASSPGLAGGENIQYF. Here the CDR3 DNA reads TGCGCCAGCAGCCCCGGACTAGCGGGGGGTGAAAACATTCAGTACTTC. V and J are TRBV5-1 and TRBJ2-4, with 14 bases aligning to TRBD2. The V gene's germline CDR1 is SGHRS and CDR2 YFSETQ. The length of the CDR3 is 16 residues. The trim removed 4 bases at V and 5 bases at J, leaving 5 bases unmatched.

This CDR3 reads CASSATANYGYTF. CDR3 bases: TGTGCCAGCTCAGCGACAGCAAACTATGGCTACACCTTC. The J gene is TRBJ1-2, the V gene TRBV18, with D maybe TRBD1 (5 bases). Trimming took off 5 bases at V and 2 bases at J, with 9 bases between the two ends. Germline CDR1 and CDR2: KGHSH and LQKENI. This CDR3 region has 13 residues.

The V and J genes are TRBV21-1 and TRBJ2-7; TRBD1, the table's D call, was not compared with the DNA. TRBV21-1 is a recognized pseudogene. The CDR3 sequence is 15 residues long. The CDR3 region is CASSKFGTGRDEQYF. The CDR3 DNA reads TGTGCCAGCAGCAAATTTGGGACAGGGAGGGACGAGCAGTACTTC.

This clonotype has more than one count but fewer than ten. V and J are TRBV7-9 and TRBJ2-2; 8 bases fit TRBD1. Germline values: CDR1 SEHNR, CDR2 FQNEAQ (reference sequence). After removal of 1 base from V and 4 bases from J, the junction contained 2 bases not matched to a gene. The CDR3 has 15 amino acids. This CDR3 reads CASSLGTGTTGELFF. The DNA of the CDR3 is TGTGCCAGCAGCTTAGGGACAGGGACCACCGGGGAGCTGTTTTTT.

The V call is TRBV28, the J call TRBJ2-7; TRBD2 agrees at 13 bases. The V gene's germline CDR1 is MDHEN and CDR2 SYDVKM. V lost 4 bases and J lost 2; bases outside the gene matches: 5. The CDR3 is made up of 16 amino acids. Here the CDR3 reads CASSSPGTSGTYEQYF. The CDR3 bases are TGTGCCAGCAGTTCGCCAGGGACTAGCGGGACCTACGAGCAGTACTTC.

This clonotype was picked up a small number of times. J is TRBJ2-5 and V is TRBV5-1, with D unclear. This CDR3 contains 15 residues. V was shortened by 0 bases and J by 2 bases, with 11 bases between the two germline ends. Germline assignment: CDR1 SGHRS and CDR2 YFSETQ. In DNA, the CDR3 is TGCGCCAGCAGCTTGGCTTTGGCCAATCAAGAGACCCAGTACTTC. Its translation is CASSLALANQETQYF.